This entry features one T cell receptor (beta chain) sequence. One base away lies a much larger clone, so this may be a sequencing read error. The sample belongs to a study of T cells in Graves' hyperthyroidism and ophthalmopathy. These patients, aged 18 to 65, had recently diagnosed hyperthyroidism lasting under 2 months. The study based diagnoses on clinical symptoms, serum thyroxine and TRAb, thyroid ultrasound and orbital computed tomography. Using RNA transcripts as the source, TCR beta CDR3 regions were amplified. First-round RT-PCR targeting the TCR CDR3 was performed with the HTBI primer set. TCRdb recomputed calls from the multiplex PCR reads with MiXCR, one row per CDR3 protein. Here the sample spans approximately 400,000 distinct CDR3 sequences, under 20% being singletons. This CDR3 contains 14 residues. Looked up from germline, CDR1 is LNHNV and CDR2 is YYDKDF (reference sequence).

The rearrangement joins TRBV15 to TRBJ2-2, with a weak D call TRBD2 (5 bases). The sequence came from a woman between 18 and 29 years old with Graves' hyperthyroidism. Specimen: blood. DNA of the CDR3: TGTGCCACCACCGAAACCGTGGGAACCGGGGAGCTGTGTTTT. This sequence encodes CATTETVGTGELCF. The variable domain in full, with the rest retrieved from reference TRBV15 and TRBJ2-2, is DAMVIQNPRYQVTQFGKPVTLSCSQTLNHNVMYWYQQKSSQAPKLLFHYYDKDFNNEADTPDNFQSRRPNTSFCFLDIRSPGLGDTAMYLCATTETVGTGELCFGEGSRLTVL.